The 26 T cell receptor beta chains listed next were all sequenced from one sample in a study of blood T cell repertoires in COVID-19. Here immunoSEQ multiplex PCR was the method, and the copy in TCRdb shows in-frame clones only, minus some. The data contain around 180,000 clones, about four fifths of them singletons. Sequencing was performed on PBMCs or T cells enriched from blood (not recorded which). These receptors originate from a man aged 45-60 years who had recovered from COVID-19.

The chain uses TRBV11-2 and TRBJ1-4; 9 nucleotides match TRBD1. The CDR3 is 15 amino acids. CDR1 and CDR2 (germline): SGHAT, FQNNGV. Losses at the gene ends were 4 bases for V and 8 bases for J; bases not matched to a gene: 8. CDR3: CASSSHRGRLEKLFF. CDR3 sequence (DNA): TGTGCCAGCAGCTCACACAGGGGGCGCCTAGAAAAACTGTTTTTT.

V and J are TRBV6-5 and TRBJ2-2; perhaps TRBD1 as D (5 bases). V gave up 6 bases and J gave up 2 bases, with 7 bases separating them. This CDR3 is built from 13 residues. Germline V gives CDR1 MNHEY, CDR2 SVGAGI. DNA of the CDR3: TGTGCCAGCAGGCAGGGTAACACCGGGGAGCTGTTTTTT. Its protein product is CASRQGNTGELFF.

The chain couples TRBV7-9 to TRBJ1-4; no firm D call. The CDR3 loop spans 15 amino acids. The V and J ends lost 1 base and 8 bases respectively, with 14 bases between them. The germline V gene has CDR1 SEHNR and CDR2 FQNEAQ (reference sequence). As DNA, the CDR3 is TGTGCCAGCAGCTTAGGAGACGGTGGAGGAGAAAAACTGTTTTTT. Its translation: CASSLGDGGGEKLFF.

The chain uses TRBV6-2 or TRBV6-3 and TRBJ2-2; 12 bases map to TRBD1. CDR1 is MNHEY and CDR2 is SVGEGT in the germline V gene. This CDR3 has 16 amino acids. Germline trimming cut 6 bases from V and 4 bases from J; bases unmatched to any gene: 6. Here the CDR3 reads CASSRGQGARTGELFF. CDR3 nucleotides: TGTGCCAGCAGCCGGGGACAGGGGGCTCGCACCGGGGAGCTGTTTTTT.

The chain recombines TRBV2 with TRBJ1-5; 9 nucleotides align to TRBD1. This CDR3 spans 14 amino acids. Germline V gene data show CDR1 as SNHLY and CDR2 as FYNNEI. V was clipped by 5 bases and J by 5 bases; unmatched bases: 4. DNA for the CDR3: TGTGCCAGCAGTTCGCGACAGGGGGATCAGCCCCAGCATTTT. Translated: CASSSRQGDQPQHF.

The J gene is TRBJ2-5, the V gene TRBV11-1; D may be TRBD1 (6 bases). V lost 5 bases and J 5 bases, leaving 18 bases between the germline ends. Germline V gene data show CDR1 as SGHAT and CDR2 as FQDESV (reference sequence). CDR3 size: 15 residues. This CDR3 is CASSPNRVGRETQYF. In DNA form, the CDR3 reads TGTGCCAGCAGCCCGAACAGGGTAGGAAGGGAGACCCAGTACTTC.

V is TRBV18 and J is TRBJ1-4; no firm D call. The germline V gene encodes CDR1 KGHSH and CDR2 LQKENI. The CDR3 extends over 13 amino acids. The V and J ends lost 3 bases and 5 bases respectively, with 7 bases between them. The CDR3 here is CASSPRGNEKLFF. CDR3 in DNA: TGTGCCAGCTCACCTCGGGGAAATGAAAAACTGTTTTTT.

The CDR3 DNA follows: TGTGCCAGTAGTATCCACAGGGGCCCCTACAATGAGCAGTTCTTC. Protein product: CASSIHRGPYNEQFF. V gene TRBV19 combines with J gene TRBJ2-1; 7 bases align to TRBD1. Trimming removed 3 bases from V and 2 bases from J; junction bases left unmatched: 4. Germline CDR1 reads LNHDA; CDR2 reads SQIVND (reference sequence). The CDR3 contains 15 residues.

This clone was seen more than once but under ten times. This chain joins TRBV5-4 and TRBJ1-2, with 11 bases matching TRBD1. The V and J ends lost 6 bases and 4 bases, in that order; junction bases with no gene match: 11. Looked up from germline, CDR1 is SGHNT and CDR2 is YYREEE (reference sequence). CDR3 size: 16 residues. The DNA for the CDR3 is TGTGCCAGCACCCCCGAGGGACAGGGGGGGACCTATGGCTACACCTTC. Encoded protein: CASTPEGQGGTYGYTF.

This clone was found a few times. The chain joins TRBV5-1 to TRBJ1-4; D is possibly TRBD1 (5 bases). V was shortened by 2 bases and J by 5 bases, with 10 bases between the two germline ends. The CDR3 extends over 14 amino acids. CDR1 is SGHRS and CDR2 is YFSETQ in the germline V gene. The DNA for the CDR3 is TGCGCCAGCAGCTTTGGGAACAGGAATGAAAAACTGTTTTTT. This translates into CASSFGNRNEKLFF. The full variable domain, in which reference TRBV5-1 and TRBJ1-4 provide the parts outside the CDR3, is KAGVTQTPRYLIKTRGQQVTLSCSPISGHRSVSWYQQTPGQGLQFLFEYFSETQRNKGNFPGRFSGRQFSNSRSEMNVSTLELGDSALYLCASSFGNRNEKLFFGSGTQLSVL.

The chain combines TRBV3-1 (or the pseudogene TRBV3-2) with TRBJ1-5; D ambiguous. CDR3 length equals 17 residues. CDR1 is LGHDT, CDR2 YNNKEL, per germline (reference sequence). Trimming removed 0 bases from V and 0 bases from J, with 12 bases in between. In DNA, the CDR3 is TGTGCCAGCAGCCAAGATCATCGGGGATATAGCAATCAGCCCCAGCATTTT. Translating it yields CASSQDHRGYSNQPQHF.

V is TRBV19 and J is TRBJ1-1; D perhaps matches TRBD1 (5 bases). V was clipped by 6 bases and J by 4 bases, with 18 bases between them. The CDR3 covers 15 residues. Per the germline V gene, CDR1 is LNHDA and CDR2 is SQIVND (reference sequence). CDR3 protein: CASSTSGHQSTEAFF. CDR3 DNA sequence: TGTGCCAGTAGCACTTCTGGACACCAGTCCACTGAAGCTTTCTTT.

This chain links TRBV3-1 (or the pseudogene TRBV3-2) with TRBJ2-7, with 7 positions matching TRBD1. CDR1 and CDR2 (germline): LGHDT, YNNKEL (reference sequence). J was trimmed by 0 bases and V by 1 base; bases with no gene match: 6. The CDR3 sequence is 16 residues long. The DNA for the CDR3 is TGTGCCAGCAGCCAAGGACAGGGACCTTTCTCCTACGAGCAGTACTTC. This gives the protein CASSQGQGPFSYEQYF.

The chain has TRBV27 and TRBJ1-1; 7 bases map to TRBD1. After removal of 5 bases from V and 1 base from J, the junction contained 7 bases not matched to a gene. CDR1 MNHEY and CDR2 SMNVEV come from the germline V gene (reference sequence). The CDR3 extends over 15 amino acids. The CDR3 coding sequence is TGTGCCAGCAGTCCCAGGGGACAGACGAACACTGAAGCTTTCTTT. Translating gives CASSPRGQTNTEAFF.

The rearrangement links TRBV19 to TRBJ1-5, with D possibly matching TRBD1 (6 bases). The germline CDR1 and CDR2 sequences are LNHDA and SQIVND (reference sequence). CDR3 length equals 16 residues. V lost 4 bases and J 3 bases, leaving 16 bases between the germline ends. The CDR3 sequence is CASSNLGQFINQPQHF. CDR3 in DNA: TGTGCCAGTAGTAATTTAGGACAGTTTATCAATCAGCCCCAGCATTTT.

The genes are TRBV11-2 and TRBJ1-3, with TRBD1 as a possible D gene (5 bases). The CDR3 runs 15 residues. V gave up 0 bases and J gave up 4 bases, with 10 bases separating them. The V gene's germline CDR1 is SGHAT and CDR2 FQNNGV. CDR3 sequence: CASSLDWAGGNTIYF. The CDR3, as DNA: TGTGCCAGCAGCTTAGATTGGGCAGGGGGAAACACCATATATTTT.

The chain uses TRBV7-2 and TRBJ2-3; TRBD2 agrees at 11 bases. Germline CDR1 reads SGHTA; CDR2 reads FQGNSA. The CDR3 is 18 amino acids. The ends lost 1 base at V and 6 bases at J; junction bases unmatched: 12. CDR3 amino acids: CASSLVSGGAGERDTQYF. DNA of the CDR3: TGTGCCAGCAGCTTAGTTAGCGGGGGGGCGGGTGAGCGGGATACGCAGTATTTT.

This sequence joins TRBV28 and TRBJ1-4, with unresolved D. The CDR3 consists of 13 residues. The germline V gene encodes CDR1 MDHEN and CDR2 SYDVKM. The V end lost 4 bases, the J end lost 10 bases, and 13 bases lay between the germline ends. CDR3 sequence: CASSSYSGGKLFF. CDR3 coding DNA: TGTGCCAGCAGTTCGTACTCGGGTGGAAAACTGTTTTTT.

This clone was seen only a few times. The chain carries TRBV9 and TRBJ1-2; no clear D gene. The CDR3 loop spans 14 amino acids. V was clipped by 4 bases and J by 7 bases, with 17 bases between them. Per germline, CDR1 SGDLS and CDR2 YYNGEE. DNA of the CDR3: TGTGCCAGCAGCCCCTCCCCGGGGTTTGGTGGCTACACCTTC. Translating gives CASSPSPGFGGYTF.

This chain connects TRBV19 to TRBJ2-7, with TRBD1 matching 10 bases. Losses at the gene ends were 5 bases for V and 4 bases for J; bases not matched to a gene: 2. CDR3 size: 13 residues. The germline CDR1 and CDR2 sequences are LNHDA and SQIVND (reference sequence). The CDR3 sequence: CASSAGQGYEQYF. In DNA, the CDR3 is TGTGCCAGTAGTGCGGGACAGGGGTACGAGCAGTACTTC.

The chain links TRBV5-1 to TRBJ1-1, with D tentatively TRBD1 (6 bases). Trimming pared 2 bases from V and 3 bases from J, leaving 11 bases between. The CDR3 is 14 residues long. Germline V gene sequence: CDR1 SGHRS, CDR2 YFSETQ. CDR3 protein: CASSFEDRYTEAFF. In DNA form, the CDR3 reads TGCGCCAGCAGCTTCGAAGACAGGTACACTGAAGCTTTCTTT.

The chain carries TRBV28 and TRBJ1-5; D gene uncertain. This CDR3 spans 16 amino acids. The ends were cut back, 6 bases at V and 6 bases at J, with 21 bases in the middle. Per germline, CDR1 MDHEN and CDR2 SYDVKM. The CDR3 bases are TGTGCCAGCAGGTACGCACGGGGAATTCCTAGTCAGCCCCAGCATTTT. Residues: CASRYARGIPSQPQHF.

The gene calls are TRBV11-2 and TRBJ1-3; the match to TRBD1 covers 8 bases. CDR1 and CDR2 from the germline V gene are SGHAT and FQNNGV. V was clipped by 5 bases and J by 4 bases; unmatched bases: 16. The CDR3 totals 18 residues. CDR3 region: CASSALIGGQGGGNTIYF. The CDR3 region has the DNA TGTGCCAGCAGCGCGCTAATAGGCGGACAGGGAGGAGGAAACACCATATATTTT.

This clone was observed a single time. The chain joins TRBV7-2 to TRBJ2-2, with D maybe TRBD2 (6 bases). The CDR3 spans 15 residues. Between the trimmed V and J ends, which lost 3 bases and 1 base, there was a span of 9 bases. The germline V gene has CDR1 SGHTA and CDR2 FQGNSA. The CDR3 DNA reads as TGTGCCAGCAGCTTGGCGGGGCGGAACACCGGGGAGCTGTTTTTT. This gives the protein CASSLAGRNTGELFF. Together with reference TRBV7-2 and TRBJ2-2, the CDR3 gives the full variable domain: GAGVSQSPSNKVTEKGKDVELRCDPISGHTALYWYRQSLGQGLEFLIYFQGNSAPDKSGLPSDRFSAERTGGSVSTLTIQRTQQEDSAVYLCASSLAGRNTGELFFGEGSRLTVL.

The chain carries TRBV7-2 and TRBJ1-5, with TRBD1 as a possible D gene (6 bases). The germline gives CDR1 SGHTA, CDR2 FQGNSA. V dropped 1 base and J dropped 3 bases, with 10 bases sitting between them. This CDR3 is built from 15 residues. DNA of the CDR3: TGTGCCAGCAGCTTAGACAGGGTCCTCAATCAGCCCCAGCATTTT. It is translated as CASSLDRVLNQPQHF.

Comments on this clone: Different DNA sequences within this sample yield the same CDR3. The chain joins TRBV5-4 to TRBJ1-2; 9 bases are shared with TRBD1. This CDR3 has 13 amino acids. CDR1 SGHNT and CDR2 YYREEE come from the germline V gene (reference sequence). V lost 3 bases and J lost 5; bases outside the gene matches: 2. CDR3 protein: CASSSGQGYGYTF. The CDR3 DNA reads as TGTGCCAGCAGCTCGGGACAGGGATATGGCTACACCTTC.